One and the same sample provided the 18 T cell receptor beta chains below, sequenced in a study of blood T cell repertoires in COVID-19. TCRdb keeps only in-frame clones here, not all; method: immunoSEQ multiplex PCR. The data show some 300,000 clones, roughly 87% seen once. Sequenced input: PBMCs or T cells enriched from blood (not recorded which). The origin of the receptors is a woman in her 30s who had recovered from COVID-19.

The CDR3 DNA follows: TGTGCCAGCAGCTCCCAACGACTCTCCTACGAGCAGTACTTC. Protein product: CASSSQRLSYEQYF. This rearrangement joins TRBV6-5 to TRBJ2-7; no definite D call. Looked up from germline, CDR1 is MNHEY and CDR2 is SVGAGI. The CDR3 runs to 14 residues. The V gene lost 6 bases and the J gene lost 0 bases, with 12 bases spanning the gap.

The V call is TRBV7-2, the J call TRBJ2-5; perhaps TRBD1 as D (5 bases). The CDR3 totals 17 residues. The germline gives CDR1 SGHTA, CDR2 FQGNSA. V was cut by 2 bases and J by 2 bases, with 18 bases left in between. CDR3 in amino acids: CASSLFPSTAPQETQYF. CDR3 DNA: TGTGCCAGCAGCTTATTCCCCTCGACAGCGCCACAAGAGACCCAGTACTTC.

The V gene is TRBV6-4, the J gene TRBJ2-7; tentative D call: TRBD2 (7 bases). Trimming removed 4 bases from V and 4 bases from J, with 17 bases in between. The V gene's germline CDR1 is MRHNA and CDR2 SNTAGT. This CDR3 has 15 amino acids. CDR3 sequence (DNA): TGTGCCAGCAGTGCCGAGGGAGAGGGGGGGTACGAGCAGTACTTC. Amino acids: CASSAEGEGGYEQYF.

The J gene is TRBJ2-3, the V gene TRBV29-1; 8 bases agree with TRBD1. Germline-derived CDR1 and CDR2 are SQVTM and ANQGSEA. V was pared by 4 bases and J by 2 bases, with 5 bases of the junction left unmatched. The CDR3 has 14 residues. Here the CDR3 reads CSVARTGSTDTQYF. DNA for the CDR3: TGCAGCGTTGCGCGGACAGGGTCCACAGATACGCAGTATTTT.

The chain combines TRBV30 with TRBJ2-4; 9 bases map to TRBD1. Germline CDR1 reads GTSNPN; CDR2 reads SVGIG (reference sequence). Losses at the gene ends were 1 base for V and 12 bases for J; bases not matched to a gene: 7. This CDR3 contains 13 residues. The CDR3 bases are TGTGCCTGGAGTGCCCGGGACAGGGAATCTCAGTACTTC. Its protein product is CAWSARDRESQYF.

About this clone: Other DNA sequences in this sample translate to the same CDR3. The chain has TRBV9 and TRBJ1-2; D is ambiguous. V was pared by 4 bases and J by 8 bases, with 9 bases between. The CDR3 spans 11 residues. The germline gives CDR1 SGDLS, CDR2 YYNGEE. The CDR3 loop reads CASSSREGYTF. The CDR3 DNA is TGTGCCAGCAGCTCGAGAGAAGGCTACACCTTC.

This chain links TRBV23-1 with TRBJ1-6, with unresolved D. TRBV23-1 is classed as an ORF, of uncertain function. The CDR3 is 16 amino acids. V lost 0 bases and J lost 11, with 17 bases in between. For the CDR3, the DNA is TGCGCCAGCAGTCAATCGCCGCAGACCCTCGGGACACCCCTCCACTTT. Its translation is CASSQSPQTLGTPLHF.

This chain links TRBV28 with TRBJ2-5, with 7 positions matching TRBD2. With V trimmed by 4 bases and J by 5 bases, 1 base remained unmatched. This CDR3 is built from 12 residues. Germline CDR1 MDHEN, CDR2 SYDVKM. CDR3 loop: CASSSGGETQYF. The CDR3 nucleotides are TGTGCCAGCAGTTCCGGGGGGGAGACCCAGTACTTC. Full variable domain (missing parts from reference TRBV28 and TRBJ2-5): DVKVTQSSRYLVKRTGEKVFLECVQDMDHENMFWYRQDPGLGLRLIYFSYDVKMKEKGDIPEGYSVSREKKERFSLILESASTNQTSMYLCASSSGGETQYFGPGTRLLVL.

V usage is TRBV9 and J usage is TRBJ2-5; a possible D gene is TRBD2 (5 bases). Trimming took off 2 bases at V and 5 bases at J, with 10 bases between the two ends. This CDR3 spans 13 amino acids. CDR1 SGDLS and CDR2 YYNGEE come from the germline V gene. The CDR3 is CASSVRVSETQYF. The DNA for the CDR3 is TGTGCCAGCAGCGTGAGGGTCTCGGAGACCCAGTACTTC.

The V gene is TRBV28, the J gene TRBJ1-3; D may be TRBD1 (5 bases). The CDR3 has 15 residues. Trimming cost V 5 bases and J 4 bases, with 15 bases left between them. CDR1 and CDR2 (germline): MDHEN, SYDVKM. In DNA, the CDR3 is TGTGCCAGCAGTACCCGGGGGGGTACCGGAAACACCATATATTTT. Protein sequence: CASSTRGGTGNTIYF.

J is TRBJ2-1 and V is TRBV9; TRBD2 aligns across 8 bases. Germline lookup yields CDR1 SGDLS and CDR2 YYNGEE. CDR3 length: 16 amino acids. The junction had 10 bases not matched to a gene; V was cut back by 4 bases and J by 4 bases. The CDR3 is CASSSGGAGGYNEQFF. For the CDR3, the DNA is TGTGCCAGCAGCTCAGGTGGGGCGGGAGGATACAATGAGCAGTTCTTC.

The chain carries TRBV9 and TRBJ2-5; possibly TRBD1 for D (5 bases). The CDR3 has 17 amino acids. Trimming removed 3 bases from V and 4 bases from J, with 22 bases in between. Per the germline V gene, CDR1 is SGDLS and CDR2 is YYNGEE. The CDR3 spells CASSGLSSLGVIETQYF. The CDR3, as DNA: TGTGCCAGCAGCGGCCTCTCGTCTCTAGGGGTCATAGAGACCCAGTACTTC.

In its sample, this clone was seen once. The genes are TRBV11-2 and TRBJ2-1, with TRBD2 identical over 8 bases. Trimming took 7 bases from V and 4 from J; bases not matched to a gene: 9. Germline V lookup: CDR1 SGHAT, CDR2 FQNNGV. This CDR3 is built from 15 residues. The CDR3 DNA sequence: TGTGCCAGCATTAACAGCGGGAGCCCTTACAATGAGCAGTTCTTC. Translated, it gives CASINSGSPYNEQFF.

This chain joins TRBV10-3 and TRBJ1-2; TRBD1 is a possible D gene (6 bases). The V gene's germline CDR1 is ENHRY and CDR2 SYGVKD. This CDR3 spans 11 amino acids. Trimming stripped 3 bases from V and 7 bases from J, with 6 bases between. CDR3 loop: CAISEGGGYTF. The CDR3, as DNA: TGTGCCATCAGTGAAGGGGGTGGCTACACCTTC.

The chain carries TRBV5-4 and TRBJ1-1; D may be TRBD1 (6 bases). Germline values: CDR1 SGHNT, CDR2 YYREEE (reference sequence). The CDR3 has 16 amino acids. Trimming took off 0 bases at V and 0 bases at J, with 12 bases between the two ends. The CDR3 loop is CASSLGTAIMNTEAFF. Written as DNA, the CDR3 is TGTGCCAGCAGCTTGGGGACAGCTATAATGAACACTGAAGCTTTCTTT.

The gene calls are TRBV24-1 and TRBJ2-4; TRBD1 matches at 10 bases. The germline CDR1 and CDR2 sequences are KGHDR and SFDVKD. Losses at the gene ends were 4 bases for V and 7 bases for J; bases not matched to a gene: 3. This CDR3 is 14 amino acids long. Here the CDR3 DNA reads TGTGCCACCAGTGACTTGGGACAGGGGAACATTCAGTACTTC. Translated: CATSDLGQGNIQYF.

The CDR3 DNA is TGTGCCAGCAGAAGTCTAGCGGGAGTCACAGATACGCAGTATTTT. It specifies CASRSLAGVTDTQYF. The V call is TRBV25-1, the J call TRBJ2-3; 10 bases agree with TRBD2. J gave up 2 bases and V 6 bases, and 5 bases lay outside the gene matches. CDR1 is MGHDK and CDR2 is SYGVNS in the germline V gene. The CDR3 is 15 amino acids.

This chain links TRBV27 with TRBJ1-1; 7 bases are a match to TRBD1. Germline CDR1 is MNHEY and CDR2 is SMNVEV (reference sequence). The ends lost 7 bases at V and 4 bases at J; junction bases unmatched: 6. The CDR3 has 13 amino acids. DNA of the CDR3: TGTGCCAGCAAGCGAGGACAGGTCACTGAAGCTTTCTTT. As protein: CASKRGQVTEAFF.